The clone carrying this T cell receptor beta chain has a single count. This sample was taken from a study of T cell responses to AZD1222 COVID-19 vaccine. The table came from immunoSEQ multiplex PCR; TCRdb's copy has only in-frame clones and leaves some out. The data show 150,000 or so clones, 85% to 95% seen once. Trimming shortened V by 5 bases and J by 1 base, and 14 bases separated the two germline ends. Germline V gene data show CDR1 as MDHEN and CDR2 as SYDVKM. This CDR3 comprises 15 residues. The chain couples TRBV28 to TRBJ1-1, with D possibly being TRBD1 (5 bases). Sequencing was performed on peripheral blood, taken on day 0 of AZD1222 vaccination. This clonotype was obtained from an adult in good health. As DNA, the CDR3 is TGTGCCAGCAGTCAAGGGACCGCAGAGAACACTGAAGCTTTCTTT. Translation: CASSQGTAENTEAFF. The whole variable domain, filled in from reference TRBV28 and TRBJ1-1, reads DVKVTQSSRYLVKRTGEKVFLECVQDMDHENMFWYRQDPGLGLRLIYFSYDVKMKEKGDIPEGYSVSREKKERFSLILESASTNQTSMYLCASSQGTAENTEAFFGQGTRLTVV.